The 9 T cell receptor beta chains in this list originate from one sample, sequenced in a study of CD8 T cells in Susac syndrome. Random hexamers primed reverse transcription of about 0.45 to 1 ug RNA. TCRdb analysed the immunoSEQ multiplex PCR reads with MiXCR anew, one entry per CDR3 protein. The sample has approximately 90,000 distinct CDR3 sequences, approximately 92% seen once. Sequencing was done on a sample of CD8+ T cells from PBMCs. These receptors originate from a human donor in good health.

V usage is TRBV4-1 and J usage is TRBJ2-7, with D uncertain. V lost 1 base and J 8 bases, leaving 9 bases between the germline ends. CDR1 and CDR2 (germline): MGHRA, YSYEKL. CDR3 length: 12 amino acids. Written as DNA, the CDR3 is TGCGCCAGCAGCCAAGCGGCGAATCAGCAGTACTTC. It is translated as CASSQAANQQYF.

The chain is built from TRBV3-1 and TRBJ1-5, with TRBD1 as a possible D gene (6 bases). CDR3 length equals 17 residues. Germline V gene sequence: CDR1 LGHDT, CDR2 YNNKEL (reference sequence). V was clipped by 0 bases and J by 3 bases, with 15 bases between them. Here the CDR3 reads CASSQELPGASNQPQHF. In DNA form, the CDR3 reads TGTGCCAGCAGCCAAGAATTGCCAGGGGCTTCCAATCAGCCCCAGCATTTT.

The rearrangement uses TRBV10-3 and TRBJ1-2; TRBD1 agrees at 8 bases. Trimming at V came to 4 bases and at J to 4 bases, leaving 8 bases not matched to a gene. Germline V gene lookup returns CDR1 ENHRY and CDR2 SYGVKD. This CDR3 is 15 amino acids long. Here the CDR3 reads CAISVEDRVFYGYTF. CDR3 DNA: TGTGCCATCAGTGTCGAGGACAGGGTCTTCTATGGCTACACCTTC.

The V and J genes are TRBV4-1 and TRBJ2-5, with D perhaps TRBD2 (6 bases). Germline V gene data show CDR1 as MGHRA and CDR2 as YSYEKL. The V end was cut by 0 bases, the J end by 2 bases, with 16 bases between. The CDR3 is 17 amino acids. CDR3 region: CASSQESEGVDQETQYF. DNA of the CDR3: TGCGCCAGCAGCCAAGAATCGGAGGGTGTGGATCAAGAGACCCAGTACTTC.

This clonotype was counted a single time. The rearrangement uses TRBV28 and TRBJ2-6, with TRBD1 identical over 7 bases. The CDR3 length is 17 residues. After removal of 6 bases from V and 0 bases from J, the junction contained 8 bases not matched to a gene. Germline V CDR1 and CDR2: MDHEN, SYDVKM. As DNA, the CDR3 is TGTGCCAGCAGGGACAGGTCCTCCCTCTCTGGGGCCAACGTCCTGACTTTC. It encodes CASRDRSSLSGANVLTF.

There are a few counts of this clonotype. The rearrangement links TRBV7-2 to TRBJ1-2; the D gene is possibly TRBD1 (5 bases). The CDR3 has 14 amino acids. Germline V gives CDR1 SGHTA, CDR2 FQGNSA. V was shortened by 0 bases and J by 4 bases, with 9 bases between the two germline ends. The CDR3 is CASSLADTSYGYTF. The DNA of the CDR3 is TGTGCCAGCAGCTTAGCGGACACCTCCTATGGCTACACCTTC.

V is TRBV5-5 and J is TRBJ2-7; D unresolved. Trimming removed 4 bases from V and 2 bases from J, with 16 bases in between. Germline V lookup: CDR1 SGHKS, CDR2 YYEKEE (reference sequence). This CDR3 has 15 amino acids. CDR3: CASSTKDLETYEQYF. The DNA of the CDR3 is TGTGCCAGCAGCACGAAGGACCTTGAAACCTACGAGCAGTACTTC.

V usage is TRBV2 and J usage is TRBJ1-5, with TRBD1 as a possible D gene (6 bases). The CDR3 extends over 13 amino acids. Germline assignment: CDR1 SNHLY and CDR2 FYNNEI. V gave up 4 bases and J gave up 7 bases, with 11 bases separating them. Here the CDR3 reads CASSGQGYQPQHF. Here the CDR3 DNA reads TGTGCCAGCAGTGGGCAGGGGTACCAGCCCCAGCATTTT.

The V and J genes are TRBV13 and TRBJ2-3; 10 bases match TRBD2. The CDR3 is 17 residues long. Germline V gene sequence: CDR1 PRHDT, CDR2 FYEKMQ (reference sequence). The V segment lost 5 bases and the J segment 2 bases; nucleotides outside the gene matches: 10. In DNA, the CDR3 is TGTGCCAGCAGCAGTTCTAGCGGGGGCTCCACCACAGATACGCAGTATTTT. Translated, it gives CASSSSSGGSTTDTQYF.